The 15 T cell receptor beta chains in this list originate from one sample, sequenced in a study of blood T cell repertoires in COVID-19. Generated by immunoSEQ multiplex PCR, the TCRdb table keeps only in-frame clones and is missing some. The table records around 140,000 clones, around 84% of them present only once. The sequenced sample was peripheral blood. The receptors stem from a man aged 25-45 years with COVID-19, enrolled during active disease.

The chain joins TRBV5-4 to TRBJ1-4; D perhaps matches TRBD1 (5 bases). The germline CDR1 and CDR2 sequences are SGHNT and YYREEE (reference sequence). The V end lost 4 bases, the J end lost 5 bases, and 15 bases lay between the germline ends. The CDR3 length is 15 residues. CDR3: CASSPRGLRNEKLFF. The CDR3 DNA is TGTGCCAGCAGCCCCCGGGGACTGAGAAATGAAAAACTGTTTTTT.

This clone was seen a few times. The CDR3 spells CASSFDRNTEAFF. DNA of the CDR3: TGTGCCAGCAGTTTTGACAGAAACACTGAAGCTTTCTTT. The chain has TRBV5-5 and TRBJ1-1; weak D call: TRBD1 (5 bases). Trimming removed 5 bases at V and 2 bases at J, with 10 bases between. Germline V gives CDR1 SGHKS, CDR2 YYEKEE (reference sequence). This CDR3 spans 13 amino acids. Full variable domain (rest looked up from reference TRBV5-5 and TRBJ1-1): DAGVTQSPTHLIKTRGQQVTLRCSPISGHKSVSWYQQVLGQGPQFIFQYYEKEERGRGNFPDRFSARQFPNYSSELNVNALLLGDSALYLCASSFDRNTEAFFGQGTRLTVV.

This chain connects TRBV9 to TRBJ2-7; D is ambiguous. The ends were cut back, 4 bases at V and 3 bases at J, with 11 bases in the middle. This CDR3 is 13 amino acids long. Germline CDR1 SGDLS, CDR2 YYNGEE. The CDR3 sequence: CASSPGMVYEQYF. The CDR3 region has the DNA TGTGCCAGCAGCCCAGGCATGGTCTACGAGCAGTACTTC.

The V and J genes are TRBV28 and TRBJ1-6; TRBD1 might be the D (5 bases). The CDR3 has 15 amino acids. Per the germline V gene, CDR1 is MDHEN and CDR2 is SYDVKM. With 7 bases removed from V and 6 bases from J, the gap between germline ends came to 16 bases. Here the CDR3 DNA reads TGTGCCAGCACTCTCCTTGGGAGGGGTAATTCACCCCTCCACTTT. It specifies CASTLLGRGNSPLHF.

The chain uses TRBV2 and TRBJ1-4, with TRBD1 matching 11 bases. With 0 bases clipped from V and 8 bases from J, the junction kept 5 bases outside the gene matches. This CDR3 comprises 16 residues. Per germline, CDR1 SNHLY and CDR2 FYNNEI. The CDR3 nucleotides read TGTGCCAGCAGTGAAGCTGGGACAGGGGGAGGGGAAAAACTGTTTTTT. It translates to CASSEAGTGGGEKLFF.

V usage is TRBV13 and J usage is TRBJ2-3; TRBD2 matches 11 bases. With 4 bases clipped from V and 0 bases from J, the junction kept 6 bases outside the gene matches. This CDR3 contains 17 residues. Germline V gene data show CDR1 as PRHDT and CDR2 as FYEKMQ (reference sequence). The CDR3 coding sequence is TGTGCCAGCAGCTCCCCGACTAGCGGGGCGAGCACAGATACGCAGTATTTT. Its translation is CASSSPTSGASTDTQYF.

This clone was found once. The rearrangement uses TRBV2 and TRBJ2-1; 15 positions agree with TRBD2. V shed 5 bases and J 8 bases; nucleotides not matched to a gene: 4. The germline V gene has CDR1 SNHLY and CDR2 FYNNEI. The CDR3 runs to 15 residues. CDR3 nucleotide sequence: TGTGCCAGCAGTCCCCGGACTAGCGGGAGGGATGAGCAGTTCTTC. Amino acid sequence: CASSPRTSGRDEQFF.

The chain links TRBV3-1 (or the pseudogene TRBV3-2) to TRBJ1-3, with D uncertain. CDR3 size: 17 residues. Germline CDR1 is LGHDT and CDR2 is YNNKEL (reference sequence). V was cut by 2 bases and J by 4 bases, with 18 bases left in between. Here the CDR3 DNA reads TGTGCCAGCAGCCAAAGAAGCTTGCCGCCTTGGGGAAACACCATATATTTT. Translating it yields CASSQRSLPPWGNTIYF.

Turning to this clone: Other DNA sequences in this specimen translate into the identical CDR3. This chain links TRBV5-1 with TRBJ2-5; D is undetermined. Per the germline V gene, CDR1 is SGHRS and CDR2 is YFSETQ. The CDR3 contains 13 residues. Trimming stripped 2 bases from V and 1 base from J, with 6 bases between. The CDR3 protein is CASSLGGQETQYF. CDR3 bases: TGCGCCAGCAGCTTAGGCGGCCAAGAGACCCAGTACTTC.

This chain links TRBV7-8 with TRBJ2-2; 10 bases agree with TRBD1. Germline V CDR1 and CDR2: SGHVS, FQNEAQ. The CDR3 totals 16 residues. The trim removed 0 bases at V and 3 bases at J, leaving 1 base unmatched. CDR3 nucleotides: TGTGCCAGCAGCTTAGCGGGACAGGGGTACACCGGGGAGCTGTTTTTT. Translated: CASSLAGQGYTGELFF. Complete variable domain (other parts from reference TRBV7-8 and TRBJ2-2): GAGVSQSPRYKVAKRGQDVALRCDPISGHVSLFWYQQALGQGPEFLTYFQNEAQLDKSGLPSDRFFAERPEGSVSTLKIQRTQQEDSAVYLCASSLAGQGYTGELFFGEGSRLTVL.

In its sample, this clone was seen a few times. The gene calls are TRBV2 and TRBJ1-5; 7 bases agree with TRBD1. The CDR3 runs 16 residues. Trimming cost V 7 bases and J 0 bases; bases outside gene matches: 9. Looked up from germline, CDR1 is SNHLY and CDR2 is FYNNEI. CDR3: CASTTQGTHSNQPQHF. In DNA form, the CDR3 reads TGTGCCAGCACCACACAGGGGACTCATAGCAATCAGCCCCAGCATTTT.

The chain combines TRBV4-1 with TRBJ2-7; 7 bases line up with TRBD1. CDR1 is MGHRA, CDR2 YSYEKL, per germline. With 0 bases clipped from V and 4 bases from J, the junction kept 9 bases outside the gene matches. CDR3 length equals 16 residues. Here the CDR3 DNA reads TGCGCCAGCAGCCAAGATGCCGCCAGGGGGTTTTACGAGCAGTACTTC. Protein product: CASSQDAARGFYEQYF.

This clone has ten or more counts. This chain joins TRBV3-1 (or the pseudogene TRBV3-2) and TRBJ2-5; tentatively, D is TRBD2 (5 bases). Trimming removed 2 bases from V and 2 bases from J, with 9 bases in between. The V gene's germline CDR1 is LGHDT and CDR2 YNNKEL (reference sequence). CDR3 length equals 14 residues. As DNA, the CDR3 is TGTGCCAGCAGCCAATCTCGGGAACAAGAGACCCAGTACTTC. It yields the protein CASSQSREQETQYF.

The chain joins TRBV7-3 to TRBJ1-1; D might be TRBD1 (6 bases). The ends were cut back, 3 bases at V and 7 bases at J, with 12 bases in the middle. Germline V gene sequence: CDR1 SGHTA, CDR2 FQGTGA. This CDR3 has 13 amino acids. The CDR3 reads CASSLGATLEAFF. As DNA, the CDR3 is TGTGCCAGCAGCTTGGGGGCAACACTTGAAGCTTTCTTT.

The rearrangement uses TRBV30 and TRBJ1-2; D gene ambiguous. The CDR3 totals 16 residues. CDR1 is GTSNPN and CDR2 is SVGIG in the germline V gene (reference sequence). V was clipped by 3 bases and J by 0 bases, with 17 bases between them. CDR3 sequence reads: CAWRVPTFNPNYGYTF. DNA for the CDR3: TGTGCCTGGAGGGTACCAACATTTAACCCTAACTATGGCTACACCTTC. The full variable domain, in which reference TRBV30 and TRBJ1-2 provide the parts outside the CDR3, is SQTIHQWPATLVQPVGSPLSLECTVEGTSNPNLYWYRQAAGRGLQLLFYSVGIGQISSEVPQNLSASRPQDRQFILSSKKLLLSDSGFYLCAWRVPTFNPNYGYTFGSGTRLTVV.